This T cell receptor beta chain was found in a study of blood T cell repertoires in COVID-19. Study overall: The United States, Italy and Spain were the sources of the acute and convalescent COVID-19 samples.

Trimming stripped 0 bases from V and 5 bases from J, with 17 bases between. In germline, CDR1 is GTSNPN, CDR2 SVGIG (reference sequence). CDR3 length: 15 amino acids. In the authors' methods: Quantification of nucleated cells was approximated via reference gene primer amplification. Measured with immunoSEQ multiplex PCR; TCRdb has only the in-frame clones, and not every one. That table is the source of V, J and clone size, and D and trimming were worked out from the DNA. The top ten hold 2.6% of the sample, which has approximately 300,000 clones, roughly 90% seen once. The participants were between roughly 18 and 89 years old and came from 20 to 30 US areas. Recovered participants had two consecutive negative NP/OP PCR tests, healthcare professional clearance, or symptom resolution.

The sample taken for sequencing was PBMCs or T cells enriched from blood (not recorded which). The clonotype was recovered from a man in his 60s who had recovered from COVID-19. J is TRBJ2-7 and V is TRBV30; no reliable D call. The chain's CDR3 is CAWSVFARVSNEQYF. The CDR3 region has the DNA TGTGCCTGGAGTGTTTTTGCCCGGGTCTCGAACGAGCAGTACTTC.